One and the same sample provided the 27 T cell receptor beta chains below, sequenced in a study of CD8+ T cells in alopecia areata. Extraction and reverse transcription of RNA yielded cDNA as the sequencing template. Assay: immunoSEQ multiplex PCR; the TCRdb copy retains only in-frame clones and omits some. The sample contains 87,000 or so clones, around 71% of which appear only once. Regarding treatment: oral pan-JAK inhibitor, 5-10 mg twice daily. The sequenced sample was CD8+ T cells sorted from blood, obtained around week 44, from a patient treated with tofacitinib. The receptors derive from a human donor with alopecia areata.

This chain links TRBV27 with TRBJ1-1; possibly TRBD1 for D (5 bases). The CDR3 loop spans 13 amino acids. V lost 6 bases and J lost 2, with 10 bases in between. Per germline, CDR1 MNHEY and CDR2 SMNVEV (reference sequence). The CDR3: CASRWQGNTEAFF. The DNA of the CDR3 is TGTGCCAGCAGATGGCAGGGTAACACTGAAGCTTTCTTT.

The count of this clone is one. The chain combines TRBV7-6 with TRBJ1-1; possible D gene TRBD1, 6 bases. The length of the CDR3 is 16 residues. In germline, CDR1 is SGHVS, CDR2 FNYEAQ. V lost 1 base, J lost 4 bases, and 16 bases lay in between. The DNA for the CDR3 is TGTGCCAGCAGCTTAGGGTCGGGGGGCAAGGGCACTGAAGCTTTCTTT. This translates into CASSLGSGGKGTEAFF.

A word on this clone: Other DNA variants within this sample encode the same CDR3. The chain has TRBV5-1 and TRBJ2-7, with D uncertain. The CDR3 sequence is 15 residues long. Germline V gene data show CDR1 as SGHRS and CDR2 as YFSETQ. The V end was cut by 0 bases, the J end by 0 bases, with 10 bases between. CDR3 DNA sequence: TGCGCCAGCAGCTTGGAGGCTGGGGACTCCTACGAGCAGTACTTC. It is translated as CASSLEAGDSYEQYF. Complete variable domain (other parts from reference TRBV5-1 and TRBJ2-7): KAGVTQTPRYLIKTRGQQVTLSCSPISGHRSVSWYQQTPGQGLQFLFEYFSETQRNKGNFPGRFSGRQFSNSRSEMNVSTLELGDSALYLCASSLEAGDSYEQYFGPGTRLTVT.

In its sample, this clone was seen a few times. V is TRBV4-1 and J is TRBJ1-4, with D unresolved. V was trimmed by 0 bases and J by 0 bases, leaving 5 bases between them. CDR3 length equals 15 residues. In germline, CDR1 is MGHRA, CDR2 YSYEKL. CDR3 nucleotide sequence: TGCGCCAGCAGCCAAGAACCTGCAACTAATGAAAAACTGTTTTTT. Residues: CASSQEPATNEKLFF.

This clone was counted a few times. V usage is TRBV14 and J usage is TRBJ1-4; D is undetermined. The CDR3 contains 15 residues. Trimming stripped 3 bases from V and 3 bases from J, with 11 bases between. Germline V lookup: CDR1 SGHDN, CDR2 FVKESK. CDR3: CASSHEGSSNEKLFF. DNA of the CDR3: TGTGCCAGCAGCCACGAAGGGTCGTCTAATGAAAAACTGTTTTTT. The full variable domain, with the rest looked up from reference TRBV14 and TRBJ1-4, is EAGVTQFPSHSVIEKGQTVTLRCDPISGHDNLYWYRRVMGKEIKFLLHFVKESKQDESGMPNNRFLAERTGGTYSTLKVQPAELEDSGVYFCASSHEGSSNEKLFFGSGTQLSVL.

There are a few counts of this clone. V is TRBV7-2 and J is TRBJ2-5; TRBD2 agrees at 9 bases. This CDR3 region has 16 residues. The trim removed 5 bases at V and 5 bases at J, leaving 12 bases unmatched. Germline V gene data show CDR1 as SGHTA and CDR2 as FQGNSA. Written as DNA, the CDR3 is TGTGCCAGCAGCCCGGGGGGTCTAGCGGGGTATGAGACCCAGTACTTC. Translated: CASSPGGLAGYETQYF.

In this sample, this clone turned up a few times. This chain links TRBV6-5 with TRBJ2-2; the D gene is possibly TRBD2 (5 bases). The CDR3 is 13 amino acids. Germline loops: CDR1 MNHEY, CDR2 SVGAGI. V was pared by 5 bases and J by 4 bases, with 8 bases between. CDR3 coding DNA: TGTGCCAGCAGTCTAGGGAGCACCGGGGAGCTGTTTTTT. This translates into CASSLGSTGELFF.

In its sample, this clone was seen a few times. This chain links TRBV29-1 with TRBJ2-7, with TRBD1 as a possible D gene (6 bases). Germline V CDR1 and CDR2: SQVTM, ANQGSEA. Trimming took 0 bases from V and 0 from J, leaving 12 bases between them. The CDR3 consists of 15 residues. The CDR3 is CSVEEAGTPSYEQYF. CDR3 DNA sequence: TGCAGCGTTGAAGAGGCCGGGACACCCTCCTACGAGCAGTACTTC.

The V and J genes are TRBV6-5 and TRBJ2-1; no clear D gene. The V end lost 8 bases, the J end lost 2 bases, and 10 bases lay between the germline ends. CDR1 and CDR2 (germline): MNHEY, SVGAGI. The CDR3 contains 13 residues. CDR3 bases: TGTGCCAGCTCAAAGAGAGCCTACAATGAGCAGTTCTTC. Its translation is CASSKRAYNEQFF.

This chain uses TRBV11-2 with TRBJ1-2, with D possibly TRBD1 on 5 matching bases. This CDR3 has 15 residues. V shed 5 bases and J shed 5 bases, with 18 bases lying between them. Germline lookup yields CDR1 SGHAT and CDR2 FQNNGV. As DNA, the CDR3 is TGTGCCAGCAGCCGGCGGGGCCCGAGAATTTATGGCTACACCTTC. Residues: CASSRRGPRIYGYTF.

CDR3 DNA sequence: TGTGCCAGCCGGGGGGGGAACACTGAAGCTTTCTTT. Amino acid sequence: CASRGGNTEAFF. The rearrangement uses TRBV2 and TRBJ1-1, with D possibly TRBD1 on 5 matching bases. The CDR3 runs to 12 residues. Trimming pared 8 bases from V and 1 base from J, leaving 8 bases between. The germline V gene encodes CDR1 SNHLY and CDR2 FYNNEI.

V is TRBV7-9 and J is TRBJ1-2; 7 bases line up with TRBD1. The CDR3 is 14 residues long. Germline V gene sequence: CDR1 SEHNR, CDR2 FQNEAQ (reference sequence). The J segment lost 0 bases and the V segment lost 5 bases, leaving 3 bases of the junction unmatched. The CDR3 reads CASSDGTANYGYTF. The CDR3 coding sequence is TGTGCCAGCAGCGATGGGACAGCTAACTATGGCTACACCTTC.

The V gene is TRBV10-3, the J gene TRBJ2-7; 9 bases align to TRBD1. CDR3 length equals 12 residues. Trimming cost V 11 bases and J 5 bases; bases outside gene matches: 7. The germline CDR1 and CDR2 sequences are ENHRY and SYGVKD. Here the CDR3 DNA reads TGTGCCTCGTGGACAGGGGCCCACGAGCAGTACTTC. Translated, it gives CASWTGAHEQYF.

The chain is built from TRBV6-1 and TRBJ2-7; D possibly matches TRBD1 or TRBD2 (5 bases each). The length of the CDR3 is 16 residues. From germline, CDR1 is MNHNS and CDR2 SASEGT. Trimming cost V 3 bases and J 3 bases, with 18 bases left between them. Here the CDR3 DNA reads TGTGCCAGCAGTGATCTCCTAGGGGACCCGGGCTACGAGCAGTACTTC. Protein sequence: CASSDLLGDPGYEQYF.

CDR3 region: CASSPSTNQGPGGYTF. Written as DNA, the CDR3 is TGCGCCAGCAGCCCGTCGACAAACCAAGGACCGGGGGGCTACACCTTC. The V and J genes are TRBV4-3 and TRBJ1-2; D is uncertain. The CDR3 runs to 16 residues. CDR1 and CDR2 (germline): LGHNA, YSLEER. Trimming took 4 bases from V and 8 from J, leaving 23 bases between them.

This clone was picked up a small number of times. The rearrangement joins TRBV13 to TRBJ2-7, with unresolved D. V was trimmed by 2 bases and J by 2 bases, leaving 16 bases between them. In germline, CDR1 is PRHDT, CDR2 FYEKMQ (reference sequence). The CDR3 consists of 16 residues. Here the CDR3 reads CASSLKMGSLAYEQYF. DNA for the CDR3: TGTGCCAGCAGCTTAAAAATGGGCAGCCTCGCCTACGAGCAGTACTTC.

The chain employs TRBV7-8 and TRBJ1-4; D unresolved. V lost 5 bases and J 6 bases, leaving 16 bases between the germline ends. This CDR3 has 15 amino acids. Germline V gives CDR1 SGHVS, CDR2 FQNEAQ. The CDR3 loop is CASSPLSRVDEKLFF. CDR3 coding DNA: TGTGCCAGCAGCCCCCTCTCTAGGGTGGATGAAAAACTGTTTTTT.

The chain uses TRBV30 and TRBJ2-7, with 8 bases aligning to TRBD2. From germline, CDR1 is GTSNPN and CDR2 SVGIG (reference sequence). The CDR3 sequence is 14 residues long. V lost 1 base, J lost 0 bases, and 2 bases stayed unmatched. CDR3 amino acids: CAWSGAGGSYEQYF. DNA of the CDR3: TGTGCCTGGAGTGGGGCGGGGGGCTCCTACGAGCAGTACTTC. Drawing the rest from reference TRBV30 and TRBJ2-7, the complete variable domain is SQTIHQWPATLVQPVGSPLSLECTVEGTSNPNLYWYRQAAGRGLQLLFYSVGIGQISSEVPQNLSASRPQDRQFILSSKKLLLSDSGFYLCAWSGAGGSYEQYFGPGTRLTVT.

This clone is a singleton in its sample. The chain employs TRBV19 and TRBJ2-2; D is ambiguous. Trimming removed 8 bases from V and 5 bases from J, with 6 bases in between. Germline V gene data show CDR1 as LNHDA and CDR2 as SQIVND (reference sequence). CDR3 length: 11 residues. As DNA, the CDR3 is TGTGCCAGTGGAATAACCGGGGAGCTGTTTTTT. Its protein is CASGITGELFF.

The genes are TRBV27 and TRBJ2-3, with D possibly TRBD1 on 5 matching bases. Per the germline V gene, CDR1 is MNHEY and CDR2 is SMNVEV (reference sequence). CDR3 length: 15 amino acids. The V end was cut by 3 bases, the J end by 2 bases, with 12 bases between. The CDR3 loop is CASSFSTDPTDTQYF. The CDR3 DNA is TGTGCCAGCAGTTTCTCGACAGACCCCACAGATACGCAGTATTTT.

V is TRBV2 and J is TRBJ2-1, with D possibly being TRBD1 or TRBD2 (5 bases each). The CDR3 is 15 residues long. CDR1 SNHLY and CDR2 FYNNEI come from the germline V gene. The V end lost 5 bases, the J end lost 5 bases, and 16 bases lay between the germline ends. DNA for the CDR3: TGTGCCAGCAGTTATGGGGACGGAAGAGACAATGAGCAGTTCTTC. It encodes CASSYGDGRDNEQFF.

The gene calls are TRBV29-1 and TRBJ1-2, with D tentatively TRBD1 (6 bases). The germline V and J ends were trimmed by 7 bases and 1 base, with 7 bases remaining between them. This CDR3 is built from 11 residues. Germline loops: CDR1 SQVTM, CDR2 ANQGSEA. The CDR3 region is CSDRDNYGYTF. In nucleotides, the CDR3 is TGCAGCGACAGGGATAACTATGGCTACACCTTC.

This clone was seen more than once but under ten times. This sequence joins TRBV4-3 and TRBJ2-6; D might be TRBD1 (5 bases). Trimming left V 0 bases short and J 0 bases short, with 9 bases between. In germline, CDR1 is LGHNA, CDR2 YSLEER. CDR3 size: 17 residues. In DNA form, the CDR3 reads TGCGCCAGCAGCCAAGATAGGGGCCTCTCTGGGGCCAACGTCCTGACTTTC. As protein: CASSQDRGLSGANVLTF.

This clone was counted between two and nine times. The J gene is TRBJ2-1, the V gene TRBV6-1; D is unresolved. The V end lost 1 base, the J end lost 5 bases, and 18 bases lay between the germline ends. The CDR3 extends over 17 amino acids. Germline V gives CDR1 MNHNS, CDR2 SASEGT. The CDR3 reads CASSEGTATRGHNEQFF. DNA for the CDR3: TGTGCCAGCAGTGAAGGCACGGCAACCAGAGGTCACAATGAGCAGTTCTTC.

The chain couples TRBV4-3 to TRBJ2-1; the D is unclear. The V gene's germline CDR1 is LGHNA and CDR2 YSLEER. V lost 0 bases and J 7 bases, leaving 7 bases between the germline ends. The CDR3 length is 13 residues. The CDR3 bases are TGCGCCAGCAGCCAAGACGGAAGGAATGAGCAGTTCTTC. Translated: CASSQDGRNEQFF.

The DNA of the CDR3 is TGCAGCGTTGAGAGAGGGGATCGGGGGGAGCTGTTTTTT. Translated, it gives CSVERGDRGELFF. The chain is built from TRBV29-1 and TRBJ2-2; D might be TRBD1 or TRBD2, each matching 5 bases. Germline V gives CDR1 SQVTM, CDR2 ANQGSEA. The V end lost 3 bases, the J end lost 8 bases, and 13 bases lay between the germline ends. The CDR3 consists of 13 residues.

The chain is built from TRBV11-2 and TRBJ2-7, with D perhaps TRBD2 (5 bases). The germline V and J ends were trimmed by 1 base and 3 bases, with 10 bases remaining between them. Germline loops: CDR1 SGHAT, CDR2 FQNNGV. The CDR3 spans 14 residues. The CDR3 DNA sequence: TGTGCCAGCAGCTTAGCTGGACTGATCTACGAGCAGTACTTC. Encoded protein: CASSLAGLIYEQYF.